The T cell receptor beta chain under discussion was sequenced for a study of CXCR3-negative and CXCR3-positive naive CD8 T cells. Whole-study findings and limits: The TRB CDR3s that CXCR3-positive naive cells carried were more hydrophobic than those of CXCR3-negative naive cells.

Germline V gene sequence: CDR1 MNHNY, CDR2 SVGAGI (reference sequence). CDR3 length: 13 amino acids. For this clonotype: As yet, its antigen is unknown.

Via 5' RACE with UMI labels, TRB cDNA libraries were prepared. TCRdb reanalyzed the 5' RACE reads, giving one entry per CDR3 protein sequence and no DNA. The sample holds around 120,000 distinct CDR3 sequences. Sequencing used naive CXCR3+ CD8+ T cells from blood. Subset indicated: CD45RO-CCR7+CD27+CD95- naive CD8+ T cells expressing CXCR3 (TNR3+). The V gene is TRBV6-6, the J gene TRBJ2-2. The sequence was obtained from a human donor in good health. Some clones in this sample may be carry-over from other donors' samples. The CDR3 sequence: CASSPTLTGELFF.